Here is one T cell receptor (beta chain) with its context. Its antigen is as yet unknown. Trimming removed 8 bases from V and 2 bases from J, with 9 bases in between. The germline V gene has CDR1 WNHNN and CDR2 SYGVQD (reference sequence). This CDR3 is 13 amino acids long. The PCR ran on 60 Vbeta and 13 Jbeta primers. The assay was immunoSEQ multiplex PCR, and TCRdb's table has in-frame clones only and misses some. The sample spans about 110,000 clones; the ten largest clones claim around 4%. These data are taken from a study of cytomegalovirus exposure and HLA in healthy donors. Findings of the study overall: The study carried out a later analysis of TCR beta sequences. It associated under 20,000 of them with specific HLA alleles at a false discovery rate of 0.05. The HLA-A and HLA-B alleles of most subjects were reportedly predicted accurately from TCR beta sequences.

The source material was PBMCs. The sequence derives from a man aged 18 to 29 in good health and CMV-seronegative. This rearrangement joins TRBV10-1 to TRBJ2-2, with no clear D. CDR3 coding DNA: TGCGCCAGCTATGATAGTAACACCGGGGAGCTGTTTTTT. Its protein is CASYDSNTGELFF.